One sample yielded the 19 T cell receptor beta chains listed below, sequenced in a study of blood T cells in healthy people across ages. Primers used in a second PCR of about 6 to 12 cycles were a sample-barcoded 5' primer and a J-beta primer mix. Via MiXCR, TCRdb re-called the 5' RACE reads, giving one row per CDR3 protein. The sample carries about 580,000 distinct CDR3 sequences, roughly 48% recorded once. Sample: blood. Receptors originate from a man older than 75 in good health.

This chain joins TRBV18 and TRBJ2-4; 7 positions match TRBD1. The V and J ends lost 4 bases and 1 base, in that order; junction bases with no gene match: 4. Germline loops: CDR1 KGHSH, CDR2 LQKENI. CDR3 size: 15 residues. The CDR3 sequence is CASSQQGIAKNIQYF. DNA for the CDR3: TGTGCCAGCTCACAACAGGGGATCGCCAAAAACATTCAGTACTTC.

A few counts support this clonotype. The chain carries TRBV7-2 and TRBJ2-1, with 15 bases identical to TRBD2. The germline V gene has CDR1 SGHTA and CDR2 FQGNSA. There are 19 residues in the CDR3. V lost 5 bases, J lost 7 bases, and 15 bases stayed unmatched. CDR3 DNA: TGTGCCAGCAGCCAACCGGGACTAGCGGGGGGTACCTCTGGGAATGAGCAGTTCTTC. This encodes CASSQPGLAGGTSGNEQFF.

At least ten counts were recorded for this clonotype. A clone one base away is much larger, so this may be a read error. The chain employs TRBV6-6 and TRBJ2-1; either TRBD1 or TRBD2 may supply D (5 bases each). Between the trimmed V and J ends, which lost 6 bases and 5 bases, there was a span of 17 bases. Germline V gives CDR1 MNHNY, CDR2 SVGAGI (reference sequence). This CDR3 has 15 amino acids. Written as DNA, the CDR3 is TGTGCCAGCAGGCCCTCCGGGGCCTCGCACAATGAGCAGTTCTTC. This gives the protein CASRPSGASHNEQFF.

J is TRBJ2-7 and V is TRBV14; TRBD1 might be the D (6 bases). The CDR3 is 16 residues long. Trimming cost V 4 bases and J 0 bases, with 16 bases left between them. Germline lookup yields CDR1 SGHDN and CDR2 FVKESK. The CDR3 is CASSPRQVLSSYEQYF. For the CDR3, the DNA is TGTGCCAGCAGCCCAAGACAGGTCCTTAGCTCCTACGAGCAGTACTTC.

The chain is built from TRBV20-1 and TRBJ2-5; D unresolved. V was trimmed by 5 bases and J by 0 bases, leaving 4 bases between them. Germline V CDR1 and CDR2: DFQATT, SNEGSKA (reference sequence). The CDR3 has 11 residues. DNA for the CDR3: TGCAGTGCTTGGGACCAAGAGACCCAGTACTTC. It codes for CSAWDQETQYF.

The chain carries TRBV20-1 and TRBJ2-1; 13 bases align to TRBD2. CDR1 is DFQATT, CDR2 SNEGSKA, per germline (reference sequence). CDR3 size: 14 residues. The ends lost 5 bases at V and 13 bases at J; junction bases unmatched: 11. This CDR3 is CSARGLAGRETQFF. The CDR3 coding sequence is TGCAGTGCTCGGGGACTAGCGGGAAGGGAGACCCAGTTCTTC.

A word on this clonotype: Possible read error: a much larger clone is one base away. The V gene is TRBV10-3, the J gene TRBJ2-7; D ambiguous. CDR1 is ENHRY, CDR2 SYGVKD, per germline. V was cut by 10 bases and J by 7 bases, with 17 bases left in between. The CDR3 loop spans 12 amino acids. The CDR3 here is CATHVGIREQYF. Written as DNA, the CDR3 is TGTGCCACCCACGTTGGGATACGTGAGCAGTACTTC.

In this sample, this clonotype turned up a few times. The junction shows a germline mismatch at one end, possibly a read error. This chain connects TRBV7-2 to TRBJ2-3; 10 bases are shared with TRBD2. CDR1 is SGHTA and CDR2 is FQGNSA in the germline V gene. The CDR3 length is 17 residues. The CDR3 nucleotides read TGTGCCAGCAGCTCCCCCCTGGCTAGCGGGAGCATAGATACGCAGTATTTT. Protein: CASSSPLASGSIDTQYF.

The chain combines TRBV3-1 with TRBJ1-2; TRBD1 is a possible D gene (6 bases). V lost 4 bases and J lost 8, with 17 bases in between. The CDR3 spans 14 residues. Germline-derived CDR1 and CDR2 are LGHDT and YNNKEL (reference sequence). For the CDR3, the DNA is TGTGCCAGCAGCCCGTGGACAGTCCGGACGGGCTACACCTTC. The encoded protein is CASSPWTVRTGYTF. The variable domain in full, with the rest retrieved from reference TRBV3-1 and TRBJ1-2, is DTAVSQTPKYLVTQMGNDKSIKCEQNLGHDTMYWYKQDSKKFLKIMFSYNNKELIINETVPNRFSPKSPDKAHLNLHINSLELGDSAVYFCASSPWTVRTGYTFGSGTRLTVV.

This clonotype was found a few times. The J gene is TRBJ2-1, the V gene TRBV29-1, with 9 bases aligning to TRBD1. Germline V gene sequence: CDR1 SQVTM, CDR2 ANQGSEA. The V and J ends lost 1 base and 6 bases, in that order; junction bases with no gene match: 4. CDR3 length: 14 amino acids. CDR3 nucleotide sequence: TGCAGCGTTGAAGCCCGGGACAGGGTCAATGAGCAGTTCTTC. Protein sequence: CSVEARDRVNEQFF.

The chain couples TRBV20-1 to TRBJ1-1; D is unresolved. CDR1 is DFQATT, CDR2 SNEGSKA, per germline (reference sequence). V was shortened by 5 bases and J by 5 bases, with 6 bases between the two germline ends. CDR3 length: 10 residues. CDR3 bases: TGCAGTGCTCTGGGGACTGAAGCTTTCTTT. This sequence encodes CSALGTEAFF.

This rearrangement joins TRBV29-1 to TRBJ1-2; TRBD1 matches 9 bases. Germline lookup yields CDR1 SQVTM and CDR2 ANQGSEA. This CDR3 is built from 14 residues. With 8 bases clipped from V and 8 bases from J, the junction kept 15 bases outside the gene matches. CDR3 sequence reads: CSHTVGQGVGGYTF. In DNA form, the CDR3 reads TGCAGCCACACTGTGGGACAGGGAGTTGGGGGCTACACCTTC.

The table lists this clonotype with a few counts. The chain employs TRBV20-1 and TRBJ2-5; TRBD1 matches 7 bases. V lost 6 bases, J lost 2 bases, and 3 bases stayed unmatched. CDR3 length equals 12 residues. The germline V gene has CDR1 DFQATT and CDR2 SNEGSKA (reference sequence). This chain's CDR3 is CSAMTGQETQYF. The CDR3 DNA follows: TGCAGTGCAATGACAGGGCAAGAGACCCAGTACTTC.

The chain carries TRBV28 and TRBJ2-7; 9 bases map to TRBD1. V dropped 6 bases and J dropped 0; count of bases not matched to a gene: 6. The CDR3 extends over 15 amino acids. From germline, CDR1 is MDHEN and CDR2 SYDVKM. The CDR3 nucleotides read TGTGCCAGCAGCTCCCTACAGGGGGCCTCCTACGAGCAGTACTTC. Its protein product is CASSSLQGASYEQYF.

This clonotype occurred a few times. CDR3 sequence reads: CSARMRGRADTQYF. The CDR3 nucleotides are TGCAGTGCCAGGATGAGGGGGCGAGCAGATACGCAGTATTTT. The chain couples TRBV20-1 to TRBJ2-3, with 7 positions matching TRBD1. Germline loops: CDR1 DFQATT, CDR2 SNEGSKA (reference sequence). The CDR3 length is 14 residues. The junction had 10 bases not matched to a gene; V was cut back by 6 bases and J by 4 bases.

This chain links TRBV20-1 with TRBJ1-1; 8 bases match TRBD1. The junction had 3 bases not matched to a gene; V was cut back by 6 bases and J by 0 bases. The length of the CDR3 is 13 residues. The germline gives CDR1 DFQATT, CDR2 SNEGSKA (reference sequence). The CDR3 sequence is CSAAGQVNTEAFF. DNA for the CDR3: TGCAGTGCGGCGGGACAGGTGAACACTGAAGCTTTCTTT.

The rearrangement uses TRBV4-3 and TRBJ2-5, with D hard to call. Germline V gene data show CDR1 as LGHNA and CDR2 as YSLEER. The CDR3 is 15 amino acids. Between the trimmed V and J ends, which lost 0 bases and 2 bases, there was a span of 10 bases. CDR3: CASSQDYGRQETQYF. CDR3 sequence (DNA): TGCGCCAGCAGCCAAGATTACGGCAGACAAGAGACCCAGTACTTC.

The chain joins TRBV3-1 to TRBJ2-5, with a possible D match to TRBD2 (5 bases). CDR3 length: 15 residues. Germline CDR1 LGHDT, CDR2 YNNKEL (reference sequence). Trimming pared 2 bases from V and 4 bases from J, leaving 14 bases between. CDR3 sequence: CASSQRSNGGETQYF. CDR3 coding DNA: TGTGCCAGCAGCCAAAGGTCGAACGGAGGAGAGACCCAGTACTTC.

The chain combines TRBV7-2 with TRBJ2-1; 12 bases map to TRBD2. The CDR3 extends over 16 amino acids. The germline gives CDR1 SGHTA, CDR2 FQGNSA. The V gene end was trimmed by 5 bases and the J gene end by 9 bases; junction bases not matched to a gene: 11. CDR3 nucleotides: TGTGCCAGCAGCATTACTAGCGGGGGGTCCCACACTGAGCAGTTCTTC. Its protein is CASSITSGGSHTEQFF.